One and the same sample provided the 14 T cell receptor beta chains below, sequenced in a study of shared clonotypes between healthy human individuals. The repertoire was sequenced with immunoSEQ multiplex PCR; TCRdb's copy has only in-frame clones and lacks some. The sample shows about 480,000 clones, about 75% of them seen only once. The specimen was PBMCs. These receptors originate from a woman aged 40 to 50 in good health. Some clones in this sample may be carry-over from other donors' samples.

The chain recombines TRBV19 with TRBJ2-7; D gene ambiguous. CDR1 is LNHDA, CDR2 SQIVND, per germline (reference sequence). Trimming took 4 bases from V and 4 from J, leaving 11 bases between them. The CDR3 contains 13 residues. CDR3 DNA: TGTGCCAGTAGTAGGCGTGGGAAGTACGAGCAGTACTTC. It is translated as CASSRRGKYEQYF.

The chain joins TRBV5-1 to TRBJ2-7, with a tentative D call TRBD1 (6 bases). CDR1 and CDR2 (germline): SGHRS, YFSETQ. V lost 6 bases and J 2 bases, leaving 18 bases between the germline ends. The CDR3 has 15 amino acids. The CDR3 protein is CASTLNPGAAYEQYF. The CDR3 DNA follows: TGCGCCAGCACTCTAAACCCAGGGGCGGCCTACGAGCAGTACTTC.

The genes are TRBV7-8 and TRBJ2-2; 16 positions match TRBD2. The CDR3 consists of 16 residues. The trim removed 6 bases at V and 5 bases at J, leaving 3 bases unmatched. The germline gives CDR1 SGHVS, CDR2 FQNEAQ. The chain's CDR3 is CASRSGLAGGTGELFF. The CDR3 region has the DNA TGTGCCAGCAGATCGGGACTAGCGGGAGGGACCGGGGAGCTGTTTTTT.

The chain has TRBV10-3 and TRBJ1-1; no clear D gene. This CDR3 is 12 amino acids long. V lost 5 bases, J lost 11 bases, and 15 bases lay in between. The germline CDR1 and CDR2 sequences are ENHRY and SYGVKD. CDR3 coding DNA: TGTGCCATCAGTCGCCCCCTGGGTGAGGCTTTCTTT. Translating gives CAISRPLGEAFF.

The J gene is TRBJ2-1, the V gene TRBV30; no clear D gene. Trimming left V 5 bases short and J 5 bases short, with 13 bases between. Germline V gene lookup returns CDR1 GTSNPN and CDR2 SVGIG (reference sequence). The CDR3 loop spans 13 amino acids. The CDR3 spells CAWWTAIDNEQFF. The DNA for the CDR3 is TGTGCCTGGTGGACGGCTATAGACAATGAGCAGTTCTTC.

The genes are TRBV29-1 and TRBJ2-7; TRBD1 aligns across 7 bases. V lost 4 bases and J lost 2; bases outside the gene matches: 5. The CDR3 contains 13 residues. Germline assignment: CDR1 SQVTM and CDR2 ANQGSEA. The chain's CDR3 is CSVGPTGTYEQYF. As DNA, the CDR3 is TGCAGCGTTGGCCCGACAGGGACCTACGAGCAGTACTTC.

The chain is built from TRBV11-2 and TRBJ2-7; TRBD1 is a possible D gene (6 bases). In germline, CDR1 is SGHAT, CDR2 FQNNGV. The CDR3 has 13 residues. V was pared by 4 bases and J by 7 bases, with 14 bases between. For the CDR3, the DNA is TGTGCCAGCAGCTGGGCGGGTAGGGGGGAGCAGTACTTC. Amino acids: CASSWAGRGEQYF.

The rearrangement joins TRBV10-3 to TRBJ2-7, with 10 bases aligning to TRBD2. The length of the CDR3 is 14 residues. V shed 3 bases and J 2 bases; nucleotides not matched to a gene: 1. In germline, CDR1 is ENHRY, CDR2 SYGVKD. The DNA of the CDR3 is TGTGCCATCAGTGAACTAGCGGGAACCTACGAGCAGTACTTC. Translated: CAISELAGTYEQYF.

The rearrangement uses TRBV5-1 and TRBJ1-2, with TRBD1 matching 7 bases. This CDR3 has 12 amino acids. The germline V gene encodes CDR1 SGHRS and CDR2 YFSETQ. Losses at the gene ends were 4 bases for V and 8 bases for J; bases not matched to a gene: 5. CDR3 protein: CASSLDRVGYTF. CDR3 nucleotides: TGCGCCAGCAGCCTCGACAGGGTGGGCTACACCTTC.

Regarding this clone: A single base is all that separates this from a far larger clone, so a read error is likely. Other DNA sequences of this sample code for an identical CDR3. This chain connects TRBV6-4 to TRBJ2-1; 8 bases agree with TRBD2. Germline V gives CDR1 MRHNA, CDR2 SNTAGT. The trim removed 4 bases at V and 3 bases at J, leaving 5 bases unmatched. The CDR3 has 15 amino acids. CDR3 region: CASSGREDGYNEQFF. DNA of the CDR3: TGTGCCAGCAGTGGGCGGGAGGATGGCTACAATGAGCAGTTCTTC.

The rearrangement joins TRBV10-2 to TRBJ2-1; unclear D gene. Between the trimmed V and J ends, which lost 2 bases and 3 bases, there was a span of 11 bases. CDR3 size: 15 residues. Germline V gives CDR1 WSHSY, CDR2 SAAADI. CDR3: CASSEGSVFYNEQFF. The CDR3 DNA reads as TGCGCCAGCAGTGAGGGTTCGGTTTTCTACAATGAGCAGTTCTTC.

The chain combines TRBV6-5 with TRBJ2-1; 8 bases line up with TRBD1. Trimming at V came to 3 bases and at J to 13 bases, leaving 5 bases not matched to a gene. Looked up from germline, CDR1 is MNHEY and CDR2 is SVGAGI. This CDR3 has 12 residues. The DNA for the CDR3 is TGTGCCAGCAGTTATTCAGGGGGCAGTCAGTTCTTC. This sequence encodes CASSYSGGSQFF.

This clone occurred once. The gene calls are TRBV19 and TRBJ2-1, with 7 bases fitting TRBD1. V lost 6 bases and J lost 7; bases outside the gene matches: 9. Germline CDR1 is LNHDA and CDR2 is SQIVND (reference sequence). This CDR3 has 14 residues. CDR3 coding DNA: TGTGCCAGTAGACCCGACAGGGCTCGGAATGAGCAGTTCTTC. Translated, it gives CASRPDRARNEQFF.

CDR3 loop: CASSSMEQGTYEQYF. CDR3 nucleotides: TGTGCCAGCAGCTCGATGGAACAGGGGACCTACGAGCAGTACTTC. The gene calls are TRBV6-6 and TRBJ2-7; 7 bases match TRBD1. The CDR3 sequence is 15 residues long. Germline V gene sequence: CDR1 MNHNY, CDR2 SVGAGI (reference sequence). The V segment lost 6 bases and the J segment 2 bases; nucleotides outside the gene matches: 10.